This TCR beta chain was sequenced in a study of blood T cell repertoires in COVID-19. Study-level information: From the United States, Italy and Spain came samples of acute and convalescent COVID-19. In each case, the material was cDNA or gDNA derived from T cells, B-cell-depleted T cells, or PBMCs.

Germline lookup yields CDR1 ENHRY and CDR2 SYGVKD. Trimming at V came to 0 bases and at J to 2 bases, leaving 5 bases not matched to a gene. The CDR3 has 17 amino acids. Per the original data handling: The authors estimated nucleated cell counts from reference gene primer amplification. The method was immunoSEQ multiplex PCR; TCRdb's version includes in-frame clones alone and lacks a portion of them. V and J calls and clone size come straight from that table; D and trimming were deduced from the DNA. The sample shows 150,000 or so clones, about 79% of them seen only once. The sample taken for sequencing was peripheral blood. The receptor was derived from a woman of 80 years or more with active or convalescent COVID-19. The genes are TRBV10-3 and TRBJ2-1, with 9 bases identical to TRBD1. In nucleotides, the CDR3 is TGTGCCATCAGTGAGTCGTTAGGACAGGGGCCCTACAATGAGCAGTTCTTC. The encoded protein is CAISESLGQGPYNEQFF.